This T cell receptor (beta chain) was identified in a study of cytotoxic CD8 clonotypes in ibrutinib-treated CLL. The overall study: A median approximately 12 months of treatment, range 6 to 36, preceded the collection of response samples.

Here immunoSEQ multiplex PCR was the method, and the copy in TCRdb shows in-frame clones only, minus some. The sample contains about 200,000 clones, approximately 70% of which appear only once. This CDR3 contains 13 residues. The germline V and J ends were trimmed by 7 bases and 2 bases, with 11 bases remaining between them. Germline lookup yields CDR1 LNHDA and CDR2 SQIVND (reference sequence). Sequenced material: PBMCs, taken after 12 months of ibrutinib treatment. This TCR was recovered from a human donor with chronic lymphocytic leukemia. The rearrangement joins TRBV19 to TRBJ1-2; D perhaps matches TRBD1 (5 bases). The CDR3 region is CASTLTENYGYTF. The CDR3 DNA reads as TGTGCCAGTACCCTGACAGAGAACTATGGCTACACCTTC.